These T cell receptor beta chains were read from a single sample in a study of metastatic and nonmetastatic thyroid tumors. TCRdb reanalyzed the PCR reads with MiXCR. The repertoire holds about 25,000 clones, with roughly 23% as singletons. The specimen was blood. The receptors come from a female donor with papillary thyroid cancer or a benign thyroid nodule (not recorded which). Some clones in this sample may be carry-over from other donors' samples. Each CDR3 is given with its conserved first and last residue. Fields, in order: V gene, CDR3 length, J gene, D gene, clone size, CDR3 DNA, CDR3 protein. D genes are given only for firm matches. Not every row has a clone size; where given, it reads once, few, many or a size class.

v_call: TRBV6-1; cdr3_length: 15; j_call: TRBJ1-3; d_call: .; clone_size: medium-sized; cdr3_nt: TGTGCCAGCAGCCAAGGGCCAGAGAGAGGAAACACCATATATTTT; cdr3_aa: CASSQGPERGNTIYF
v_call: TRBV7-3; cdr3_length: 14; j_call: TRBJ1-2; d_call: TRBD1; clone_size: .; cdr3_nt: TGTGACAGCAGCCCGCGACAGGGGACTTATGGCTACACCTTC; cdr3_aa: CDSSPRQGTYGYTF
v_call: TRBV7-8; cdr3_length: 17; j_call: TRBJ2-7; d_call: TRBD2; clone_size: many; cdr3_nt: TGTGCCAGCAGCTTAGGGCCCCTAGCGGGGTCCTACTACGAGCAGTACTTC; cdr3_aa: CASSLGPLAGSYYEQYF
v_call: TRBV28; cdr3_length: 15; j_call: TRBJ2-5; d_call: .; clone_size: .; cdr3_nt: TGTGCCAGCAGCTCTTTAATCAGGAGTCAAGAGACCCAGTACTTC; cdr3_aa: CASSSLIRSQETQYF
v_call: TRBV6-4; cdr3_length: 14; j_call: TRBJ1-5; d_call: .; clone_size: few; cdr3_nt: TGTGCCAGCAATGGGCGCACAGCTAATCAGCCCCAGCATTTT; cdr3_aa: CASNGRTANQPQHF
v_call: TRBV5-1; cdr3_length: 15; j_call: TRBJ2-5; d_call: TRBD1; clone_size: .; cdr3_nt: TGCGCCAGCAGCTTGGATGATTGGACAGGGCGGACCCAGTACTTC; cdr3_aa: CASSLDDWTGRTQYF
v_call: TRBV19; cdr3_length: 12; j_call: TRBJ2-1; d_call: .; clone_size: many; cdr3_nt: TGTGCCAGTAGTACCATAAACAATGAGCAGTTCTTC; cdr3_aa: CASSTINNEQFF
v_call: TRBV30; cdr3_length: 13; j_call: TRBJ1-2; d_call: .; clone_size: many; cdr3_nt: TGTGCCTGGACCCTGGATAGACGGTATGGCTACACCTTC; cdr3_aa: CAWTLDRRYGYTF
v_call: TRBV20-1; cdr3_length: 12; j_call: TRBJ1-2; d_call: TRBD1; clone_size: .; cdr3_nt: TGCAGTGCTAGAGGGACAGGGATTGGCTACACCTTC; cdr3_aa: CSARGTGIGYTF
v_call: TRBV30; cdr3_length: 13; j_call: TRBJ1-1; d_call: .; clone_size: .; cdr3_nt: TGTGCCTGGAGTGTAGGGTCACGCACTGAAGCTTTCTTT; cdr3_aa: CAWSVGSRTEAFF
v_call: TRBV6-6; cdr3_length: 14; j_call: TRBJ2-2; d_call: .; clone_size: medium-sized; cdr3_nt: TGTGCCAGCAGTTACCCCGGGACAACCGGGGAGCTGTTTTTT; cdr3_aa: CASSYPGTTGELFF
v_call: TRBV6-1; cdr3_length: 14; j_call: TRBJ1-2; d_call: .; clone_size: few; cdr3_nt: TGTGCCAGCATCGAAGAAGGGGGGTTCTATGGCTACACCTTC; cdr3_aa: CASIEEGGFYGYTF
v_call: TRBV2; cdr3_length: 14; j_call: TRBJ2-5; d_call: .; clone_size: many; cdr3_nt: TGTGCCAGCTGCCGACGAGACAGCGGGGAGACCCAGTACTTC; cdr3_aa: CASCRRDSGETQYF
v_call: TRBV6-1; cdr3_length: 15; j_call: TRBJ2-7; d_call: TRBD1; clone_size: medium-sized; cdr3_nt: TGTGCCAGCAGCTTAACGGGACAGGGCTCCTACGAGCAGTACTTC; cdr3_aa: CASSLTGQGSYEQYF
v_call: TRBV2; cdr3_length: 15; j_call: TRBJ2-1; d_call: .; clone_size: .; cdr3_nt: TGTGCCAGCAGTGACGGGATTAGCTGGGCGAATGAGCAGTTCTTC; cdr3_aa: CASSDGISWANEQFF
v_call: TRBV4-1; cdr3_length: 15; j_call: TRBJ1-5; d_call: .; clone_size: many; cdr3_nt: TGCGCCAGCAGCCAAGGAGGGCAGGGGCTCGGGACCCAGCATTTT; cdr3_aa: CASSQGGQGLGTQHF
v_call: TRBV12-3/TRBV12-4; cdr3_length: 15; j_call: TRBJ2-7; d_call: .; clone_size: few; cdr3_nt: TGTGCCAGCAGTTTAGAGAGGTACTCCTCCTACGAGCAGTACTTC; cdr3_aa: CASSLERYSSYEQYF
v_call: TRBV28; cdr3_length: 13; j_call: TRBJ1-2; d_call: .; clone_size: many; cdr3_nt: TGTGCCAGCAGTTTCATTCAGGACTATGGCTACACCTTC; cdr3_aa: CASSFIQDYGYTF
v_call: TRBV7-2; cdr3_length: 13; j_call: TRBJ2-7; d_call: .; clone_size: many; cdr3_nt: TGTGCCAGCAGCTCTGCGGAAGCCTACGAGCAGTACTTC; cdr3_aa: CASSSAEAYEQYF
v_call: TRBV2; cdr3_length: 14; j_call: TRBJ1-5; d_call: TRBD1; clone_size: many; cdr3_nt: TGTGCCAGCAATAGTCAGGGGGCGGGTCAGCCCCAGCATTTT; cdr3_aa: CASNSQGAGQPQHF
v_call: TRBV9; cdr3_length: 13; j_call: TRBJ2-1; d_call: .; clone_size: many; cdr3_nt: TGTGCCAGCAGCGTACCGGGCGCCAATGAGCAGTTCTTC; cdr3_aa: CASSVPGANEQFF
v_call: TRBV25-1; cdr3_length: 14; j_call: TRBJ2-5; d_call: TRBD2; clone_size: .; cdr3_nt: TGTGCCAGCAGTGAACTAGCGGGGGAAGAGACCCAGTACTTC; cdr3_aa: CASSELAGEETQYF
v_call: TRBV19; cdr3_length: 15; j_call: TRBJ2-3; d_call: .; clone_size: many; cdr3_nt: TGTGCCAGTAGTAAGGACAGGGAGGGAACAGATACGCAGTATTTT; cdr3_aa: CASSKDREGTDTQYF
v_call: TRBV6-2/TRBV6-3; cdr3_length: 18; j_call: TRBJ2-5; d_call: TRBD2; clone_size: many; cdr3_nt: TGTGCCAGCAGCACGGGACTAGCGGGGGGGCCTTTCAGGGAGACCCAGTACTTC; cdr3_aa: CASSTGLAGGPFRETQYF
v_call: TRBV24-1; cdr3_length: 12; j_call: TRBJ1-5; d_call: .; clone_size: many; cdr3_nt: TGTGCCACCAGTCCAGGGGATCAGCCCCAGCATTTT; cdr3_aa: CATSPGDQPQHF
v_call: TRBV5-6; cdr3_length: 15; j_call: TRBJ2-5; d_call: .; clone_size: many; cdr3_nt: TGTGCCAGCAGCTCCGGGACTGTCGCTCGGGAGACCCAGTACTTC; cdr3_aa: CASSSGTVARETQYF
v_call: TRBV4-2; cdr3_length: 15; j_call: TRBJ1-5; d_call: .; clone_size: .; cdr3_nt: TGTGCCAGCAGCCTAGAGGGGTTTGGCAATCAGCCCCAGCATTTT; cdr3_aa: CASSLEGFGNQPQHF
v_call: TRBV5-1; cdr3_length: 15; j_call: TRBJ1-2; d_call: TRBD1; clone_size: many; cdr3_nt: TGCGCCAGCAGCGAGATGCCAGGGGGTGCCGGGGGCTACACCTTC; cdr3_aa: CASSEMPGGAGGYTF
v_call: TRBV5-1; cdr3_length: 18; j_call: TRBJ1-1; d_call: .; clone_size: many; cdr3_nt: TGCGCCAGCAGCTTGGCTTCGGCGTGGGGTAGTGGTAGCACTGAAGCTTTCTTT; cdr3_aa: CASSLASAWGSGSTEAFF
v_call: TRBV19; cdr3_length: 13; j_call: TRBJ1-4; d_call: .; clone_size: many; cdr3_nt: TGTGCCACCAGATGGGAAGGCGGAGAAAAACTGTTTTTT; cdr3_aa: CATRWEGGEKLFF
v_call: TRBV9; cdr3_length: 14; j_call: TRBJ1-4; d_call: .; clone_size: many; cdr3_nt: TGTGCCAGCAGCCACACCACTCGGGGGGAAAAACTGTTTTTT; cdr3_aa: CASSHTTRGEKLFF
v_call: TRBV6-4; cdr3_length: 12; j_call: TRBJ1-2; d_call: .; clone_size: many; cdr3_nt: TGTGCCAGCAGTGACTCGGGGGTCAGATACACCTTC; cdr3_aa: CASSDSGVRYTF
v_call: TRBV4-2; cdr3_length: 13; j_call: TRBJ2-1; d_call: .; clone_size: .; cdr3_nt: TGTGCCAGCAGCCAGCGACAGTGGATTGAGCAGTTCTTC; cdr3_aa: CASSQRQWIEQFF
v_call: TRBV5-6; cdr3_length: 13; j_call: TRBJ2-4; d_call: TRBD1; clone_size: few; cdr3_nt: TGTGCCAGCAGCTGGGGGCAGGGGGACATTCAGTACTTC; cdr3_aa: CASSWGQGDIQYF
v_call: TRBV20-1; cdr3_length: 13; j_call: TRBJ2-7; d_call: .; clone_size: many; cdr3_nt: TGCAGTGCTAGAGGTCAATTAGAGTACGAGCAGTACTTC; cdr3_aa: CSARGQLEYEQYF
v_call: TRBV9; cdr3_length: 15; j_call: TRBJ2-7; d_call: .; clone_size: many; cdr3_nt: TGTGCCAGCAGCGTAGCTGAGGCTATTACCTACGAGCAGTACTTC; cdr3_aa: CASSVAEAITYEQYF
v_call: TRBV28; cdr3_length: 17; j_call: TRBJ1-1; d_call: .; clone_size: few; cdr3_nt: TGTGCCAGCAGCACTAAATGGTACCCAACATATAACACTGAAGCTTTCTTT; cdr3_aa: CASSTKWYPTYNTEAFF
v_call: TRBV7-2; cdr3_length: 13; j_call: TRBJ1-5; d_call: .; clone_size: many; cdr3_nt: TGTGCCAGCAGCGCCTCATACGGAGAGCCCCAGCATTTT; cdr3_aa: CASSASYGEPQHF
v_call: TRBV3-1; cdr3_length: 14; j_call: TRBJ1-1; d_call: .; clone_size: many; cdr3_nt: TGTGCCAGCAGCCTCGGACAGAAGAACACTGAAGCTTTCTTT; cdr3_aa: CASSLGQKNTEAFF
v_call: TRBV5-1; cdr3_length: 16; j_call: TRBJ2-2; d_call: .; clone_size: .; cdr3_nt: TGCGCCAGCAACATACAGGGTAGAGGAGGGACCGGGGAGCTGTTTTTT; cdr3_aa: CASNIQGRGGTGELFF
v_call: TRBV9; cdr3_length: 13; j_call: TRBJ1-2; d_call: TRBD1; clone_size: many; cdr3_nt: TGTGCCAGCAGCGTAGGACAGGGTTATGGCTACACCTTC; cdr3_aa: CASSVGQGYGYTF
v_call: TRBV6-1; cdr3_length: 13; j_call: TRBJ2-3; d_call: TRBD1; clone_size: .; cdr3_nt: TGTGCCAGCAGACAGGGGGGCCCCGATACGCAGTATTTT; cdr3_aa: CASRQGGPDTQYF